Following are 18 T cell receptor beta chains from one sample sequenced in a study of human T cells and chemical hapten exposure. Time point: patch test 2, 6 weeks after DPC sensitization. The treatment was: therapeutic diphenylcyclopropenone sensitization with weekly scalp DPC. MiXCR, run by TCRdb on the RACE reads, gives a single entry per CDR3 protein. Here the sample spans roughly 380,000 distinct CDR3 sequences, about 6% being singletons. The sequencing used whole blood, collected in connection with sensitization to the hapten diphenylcyclopropenone (DPC). The source of these receptors is a woman aged 18-29 years with alopecia areata. Some clones in this sample may be carry-over from other donors' samples.

This clonotype has only a few counts. This chain uses TRBV28 with TRBJ2-1; D gene unclear. The CDR3 has 14 amino acids. Trimming stripped 5 bases from V and 10 bases from J, with 18 bases between. Germline CDR1 reads MDHEN; CDR2 reads SYDVKM. CDR3 sequence (DNA): TGTGCCAGCAGTCCCTGGACCAACCAACGGGAGCAGTTCTTC. Residues: CASSPWTNQREQFF.

This clonotype was seen more than once but under ten times. This chain uses TRBV2 with TRBJ1-4, with D possibly being TRBD1 (5 bases). Trimming took 4 bases from V and 4 from J, leaving 7 bases between them. The germline V gene encodes CDR1 SNHLY and CDR2 FYNNEI. This CDR3 spans 13 amino acids. This CDR3 reads CASSGDGNEKLFF. DNA of the CDR3: TGTGCCAGCAGTGGGGACGGTAATGAAAAACTGTTTTTT.

The rearrangement uses TRBV7-9 and TRBJ1-2; D possibly corresponds to TRBD1 (6 bases). In germline, CDR1 is SEHNR, CDR2 FQNEAQ (reference sequence). The CDR3 runs to 13 residues. Trimming removed 5 bases at V and 8 bases at J, with 15 bases between. The CDR3 here is CASSPGQNKGYTF. In DNA, the CDR3 is TGTGCCAGCAGCCCCGGACAGAATAAAGGCTACACCTTC.

This clonotype turned up a few times. The chain combines TRBV29-1 with TRBJ2-1; D remains unclear. Germline-derived CDR1 and CDR2 are SQVTM and ANQGSEA. The CDR3 sequence is 15 residues long. V lost 6 bases to trimming and J lost 5 bases, with 20 bases between them. CDR3 sequence (DNA): TGCAGCGTCCGAGTAGACTTGGGGTTGGACAATGAGCAGTTCTTC. Translating gives CSVRVDLGLDNEQFF.

This clonotype has ten or more counts. The chain joins TRBV20-1 to TRBJ2-1, with D possibly being TRBD1 (6 bases). Looked up from germline, CDR1 is DFQATT and CDR2 is SNEGSKA (reference sequence). Trimming cost V 3 bases and J 8 bases, with 17 bases left between them. This CDR3 is 14 amino acids long. The DNA of the CDR3 is TGCAGTGCTAGCCGGCAGGGGCCGAGGGATGAGCAGTTCTTC. Translated, it gives CSASRQGPRDEQFF.

This clonotype was seen at least ten times. The chain carries TRBV7-2 and TRBJ2-1; TRBD1 agrees at 9 bases. The trim removed 4 bases at V and 7 bases at J, leaving 8 bases unmatched. CDR1 is SGHTA, CDR2 FQGNSA, per germline. The CDR3 consists of 15 residues. CDR3 sequence reads: CASSSYPDRGNEQFF. For the CDR3, the DNA is TGTGCCAGCAGCTCCTATCCTGACAGGGGGAATGAGCAGTTCTTC.

This clonotype was seen a handful of times. The gene calls are TRBV18 and TRBJ1-2, with 8 bases lining up with TRBD1. The CDR3 totals 14 residues. The germline V gene has CDR1 KGHSH and CDR2 LQKENI. With V trimmed by 4 bases and J by 6 bases, 7 bases remained unmatched. This chain's CDR3 is CASSLSGGWDGYTF. The DNA for the CDR3 is TGTGCCAGCTCACTCTCAGGGGGCTGGGATGGCTACACCTTC.

The CDR3 here is CASSRRPKAGGLTDTQYF. CDR3 DNA sequence: TGTGCCAGCAGCCGAAGGCCTAAGGCGGGGGGCCTCACAGATACGCAGTATTTT. The chain joins TRBV6-2 or TRBV6-3 to TRBJ2-3; 8 bases match TRBD2. This CDR3 is 18 amino acids long. Per germline, CDR1 MNHEY and CDR2 SVGEGT. V gave up 6 bases and J gave up 2 bases; unmatched junction bases: 16.

This clonotype appeared many times. The DNA of the CDR3 is TGCAGTTACAGGGATAGCAATCAGCCCCAGCATTTT. It translates to CSYRDSNQPQHF. The chain links TRBV29-1 to TRBJ1-5, with a weak D call TRBD1 (6 bases). The germline gives CDR1 SQVTM, CDR2 ANQGSEA. The CDR3 sequence is 12 residues long.

This clonotype showed up many times. The rearrangement links TRBV20-1 to TRBJ1-5, with unresolved D. Germline CDR1 reads DFQATT; CDR2 reads SNEGSKA (reference sequence). The V end lost 6 bases, the J end lost 3 bases, and 12 bases lay between the germline ends. The CDR3 has 13 residues. CDR3 nucleotide sequence: TGCAGTGCCAGCGGACGGAACAATCAGCCCCAGCATTTT. Protein product: CSASGRNNQPQHF.

This clonotype was detected a few times. V gene TRBV7-2 combines with J gene TRBJ2-5, with 10 bases matching TRBD1. Germline V gene data show CDR1 as SGHTA and CDR2 as FQGNSA. This CDR3 is built from 13 residues. J lost 5 bases, V lost 7 bases, and 4 bases had no gene match. The CDR3 loop is CASTGTGDETQYF. The CDR3 DNA reads TGTGCCAGCACCGGGACAGGGGATGAGACCCAGTACTTC.

The chain carries TRBV5-1 and TRBJ2-7; 7 positions match TRBD1. This CDR3 region has 14 residues. Germline V gene sequence: CDR1 SGHRS, CDR2 YFSETQ. J gave up 10 bases and V 0 bases, and 10 bases lay outside the gene matches. CDR3 bases: TGCGCCAGCAGCTTGGGGGGACAGAACGGGATCCAGTACTTC. Protein sequence: CASSLGGQNGIQYF.

Only a few counts were recorded for this clonotype. The V call is TRBV9, the J call TRBJ1-1, with unresolved D. CDR3 length: 13 residues. Germline V gene lookup returns CDR1 SGDLS and CDR2 YYNGEE. V gave up 4 bases and J gave up 3 bases, with 10 bases separating them. The CDR3 nucleotides are TGTGCCAGCAGCCCATTCGTTGACACTGAAGCTTTCTTT. Protein product: CASSPFVDTEAFF.

This clonotype was recorded many times. The genes are TRBV7-9 and TRBJ1-2; 7 bases line up with TRBD1. The CDR3 has 16 residues. V lost 3 bases and J lost 7; bases outside the gene matches: 14. Germline V gives CDR1 SEHNR, CDR2 FQNEAQ (reference sequence). CDR3 in DNA: TGTGCCAGCAGCTTCCCAACAGGGGCAGGGTATGTTGGCTACACCTTC. It translates to CASSFPTGAGYVGYTF.

This clonotype turned up a few times. This chain joins TRBV6-6 and TRBJ2-7; 10 bases are a match to TRBD1. The J segment lost 7 bases and the V segment lost 7 bases, leaving 22 bases of the junction unmatched. CDR3 length: 18 residues. The germline V gene encodes CDR1 MNHNY and CDR2 SVGAGI (reference sequence). Written as DNA, the CDR3 is TGTGCCAGCAACCCAACGGGACAGGGGCCTTCTAAAGGTTGGGAGCAGTACTTC. This sequence encodes CASNPTGQGPSKGWEQYF.

The V and J genes are TRBV2 and TRBJ1-2, with 12 bases aligning to TRBD1. This CDR3 region has 15 residues. The ends lost 6 bases at V and 4 bases at J; junction bases unmatched: 6. The germline CDR1 and CDR2 sequences are SNHLY and FYNNEI. CDR3: CASRRDRGPGYGYTF. The DNA of the CDR3 is TGTGCCAGCAGGAGGGACAGGGGGCCAGGCTATGGCTACACCTTC.

The CDR3 loop reads CSARAVGLAGANVLTF. CDR3 coding DNA: TGCAGTGCTAGGGCTGTGGGGCTCGCTGGGGCCAACGTCCTGACTTTC. V and J are TRBV20-1 and TRBJ2-6, with D possibly TRBD1 on 5 matching bases. The V end was cut by 3 bases, the J end by 2 bases, with 14 bases between. Germline V gene sequence: CDR1 DFQATT, CDR2 SNEGSKA (reference sequence). The CDR3 is 16 amino acids.

This clonotype was recorded at least ten times. The rearrangement joins TRBV20-1 to TRBJ1-4; no clear D. This CDR3 spans 13 amino acids. Germline V gives CDR1 DFQATT, CDR2 SNEGSKA (reference sequence). Trimming cost V 0 bases and J 5 bases, with 7 bases left between them. DNA of the CDR3: TGCAGTGCTAGAGAGGGAGGGAATGAAAAACTGTTTTTT. Its protein is CSAREGGNEKLFF.